What follows is one T cell receptor (beta chain) and its context. The antigen is not known. The read gets to within 3 residues of the CDR3 end, and the germline J gene fills in the rest. Germline V gene sequence: CDR1 DFQATT, CDR2 SNEGSKA (reference sequence). The germline V and J ends were trimmed by 0 bases and 2 bases, with 9 bases remaining between them. This CDR3 spans 14 amino acids. This record belongs to a study of T cell clonality in common variable immunodeficiency. The study's findings and limits: Common variable immunodeficiency TCR beta sequences reportedly had fewer deletions and N-nucleotide insertions. Shared TCRbeta clones were fewer between CVID subjects than controls.

Libraries were prepared by immunoSEQ multiplex PCR; TCRdb keeps only in-frame clonotypes and omits some of them. The specimen has 25,000 to 35,000 clones, none found just once. Each donor provided about 5 to 9 ml of heparinized whole blood. Material: peripheral blood mononuclear cells. The source of this sequence is a human donor with common variable immunodeficiency. The genes are TRBV20-1 and TRBJ2-3; maybe TRBD1 (6 bases). The CDR3: CSAREQGTTDTQYF. The covered CDR3 bases are TGCAGTGCTAGAGAGCAGGGGACCACAGATACG.